This T cell receptor beta chain is drawn from a study of blood T cell repertoires in COVID-19. Here immunoSEQ multiplex PCR was the method, and the copy in TCRdb shows in-frame clones only, minus some. The sample comprises approximately 130,000 clones, around 86% of which are singletons, and approximately 20% rests with the top ten. The V gene end was trimmed by 3 bases and the J gene end by 0 bases; junction bases not matched to a gene: 3. CDR3 length equals 17 residues. Looked up from germline, CDR1 is SGHRS and CDR2 is YFSETQ. This TCR was sampled from a woman between 50 and 59 years old who had recovered from COVID-19. The chain links TRBV5-1 to TRBJ2-6, with 10 bases fitting TRBD1. The source material was peripheral blood. This chain's CDR3 is CASSSGQGFSGANVLTF. The DNA of the CDR3 is TGCGCCAGCAGCTCGGGACAGGGGTTCTCTGGGGCCAACGTCCTGACTTTC.